These 30 T cell receptor beta chains came from one sample sequenced in a study of cytomegalovirus exposure and HLA in healthy donors. PCR involved 60 Vbeta and 13 Jbeta primers. Assay used: immunoSEQ multiplex PCR; TCRdb lists only in-frame clones, some missing. The repertoire consists of tens of thousands of clones, with about three quarters occurring once and the leading ten covering roughly 3.5%. What was sequenced was PBMCs. The receptors shown here come from a young man in good health and CMV-seronegative.

This clone was detected only once. V and J are TRBV2 and TRBJ2-1; the match to TRBD2 covers 8 bases. The V and J ends lost 7 bases and 4 bases, in that order; junction bases with no gene match: 9. Germline V lookup: CDR1 SNHLY, CDR2 FYNNEI. This CDR3 spans 15 amino acids. CDR3 DNA: TGTGCCAGCAAGTCGGGGGGGGCTTTTTACAATGAGCAGTTCTTC. Its translation is CASKSGGAFYNEQFF.

The rearrangement uses TRBV2 and TRBJ2-5; D gene uncertain. Trimming removed 3 bases at V and 2 bases at J, with 10 bases between. Germline lookup yields CDR1 SNHLY and CDR2 FYNNEI. The CDR3 extends over 14 amino acids. The CDR3, as DNA: TGTGCCAGCAGTGACTTCTTCGGTCAAGAGACCCAGTACTTC. It yields the protein CASSDFFGQETQYF.

The chain employs TRBV2 and TRBJ2-2; TRBD1 matches at 8 bases. The CDR3 consists of 14 residues. In germline, CDR1 is SNHLY, CDR2 FYNNEI. V gave up 8 bases and J gave up 7 bases; unmatched junction bases: 9. The CDR3: CASGQGPYGGELFF. The CDR3, as DNA: TGTGCCAGCGGACAGGGCCCCTATGGCGGGGAGCTGTTTTTT.

This chain links TRBV4-2 with TRBJ2-2; 10 bases agree with TRBD2. CDR1 and CDR2 from the germline V gene are LGHNA and YNFKEQ. The CDR3 sequence is 17 residues long. V was pared by 0 bases and J by 7 bases, with 8 bases of the junction left unmatched. This CDR3 is CASSQEPGLAFHGELFF. Here the CDR3 DNA reads TGTGCCAGCAGCCAAGAACCGGGACTAGCGTTTCACGGGGAGCTGTTTTTT.

The CDR3 region has the DNA TGTGCCAGCAGTGCGGACAAAGAGGCGGACATTCAGTACTTC. This gives the protein CASSADKEADIQYF. V usage is TRBV28 and J usage is TRBJ2-4; D is possibly TRBD1 (5 bases). Germline V lookup: CDR1 MDHEN, CDR2 SYDVKM. The CDR3 is 14 amino acids. The V end was cut by 5 bases, the J end by 8 bases, with 16 bases between. Supplemented by reference TRBV28 and TRBJ2-4, the full variable domain reads DVKVTQSSRYLVKRTGEKVFLECVQDMDHENMFWYRQDPGLGLRLIYFSYDVKMKEKGDIPEGYSVSREKKERFSLILESASTNQTSMYLCASSADKEADIQYFGAGTRLSVL.

The rearrangement links TRBV7-2 to TRBJ2-3; unclear D gene. The V gene lost 2 bases and the J gene lost 3 bases, with 6 bases spanning the gap. Germline V gene lookup returns CDR1 SGHTA and CDR2 FQGNSA. CDR3 length: 13 residues. The chain's CDR3 is CASSLIGTDTQYF. CDR3 nucleotide sequence: TGTGCCAGCAGCTTAATCGGGACAGATACGCAGTATTTT. Drawing the rest from reference TRBV7-2 and TRBJ2-3, the complete variable domain is GAGVSQSPSNKVTEKGKDVELRCDPISGHTALYWYRQSLGQGLEFLIYFQGNSAPDKSGLPSDRFSAERTGGSVSTLTIQRTQQEDSAVYLCASSLIGTDTQYFGPGTRLTVL.

The chain recombines TRBV7-2 with TRBJ1-2; no reliable D call. The V end lost 5 bases, the J end lost 6 bases, and 16 bases lay between the germline ends. This CDR3 region has 14 residues. Germline assignment: CDR1 SGHTA and CDR2 FQGNSA. The CDR3 coding sequence is TGTGCCAGCAGCCTCCAATACGGAGAGAATGGCTACACCTTC. The encoded protein is CASSLQYGENGYTF.

The CDR3 reads CASSPTGQGGYTF. The CDR3 coding sequence is TGTGCCAGCAGCCCGACGGGACAGGGAGGCTACACCTTC. The chain uses TRBV5-6 and TRBJ1-2; 9 bases match TRBD1. The V and J ends lost 4 bases and 8 bases, in that order; junction bases with no gene match: 6. CDR1 is SGHDT, CDR2 YYEEEE, per germline. There are 13 residues in the CDR3.

V and J are TRBV30 and TRBJ1-1; 7 bases agree with TRBD1. Trimming cost V 7 bases and J 1 base; bases outside gene matches: 3. Germline CDR1 and CDR2: GTSNPN and SVGIG (reference sequence). The CDR3 runs 12 residues. The CDR3 reads CALGQTNTEAFF. The CDR3 DNA follows: TGTGCCTTGGGACAGACGAACACTGAAGCTTTCTTT. The variable domain in full, completed from reference TRBV30 and TRBJ1-1, reads SQTIHQWPATLVQPVGSPLSLECTVEGTSNPNLYWYRQAAGRGLQLLFYSVGIGQISSEVPQNLSASRPQDRQFILSSKKLLLSDSGFYLCALGQTNTEAFFGQGTRLTVV.

V gene TRBV28 combines with J gene TRBJ2-3, with TRBD1 as a possible D gene (6 bases). Germline CDR1 is MDHEN and CDR2 is SYDVKM. Trimming stripped 3 bases from V and 4 bases from J, with 20 bases between. This CDR3 has 17 residues. DNA of the CDR3: TGTGCCAGCAGTTTCTACCGGACAGCAGGGATAGCAGATACGCAGTATTTT. Amino acids: CASSFYRTAGIADTQYF. Based on the CDR3 plus reference TRBV28 and TRBJ2-3, the full variable domain is DVKVTQSSRYLVKRTGEKVFLECVQDMDHENMFWYRQDPGLGLRLIYFSYDVKMKEKGDIPEGYSVSREKKERFSLILESASTNQTSMYLCASSFYRTAGIADTQYFGPGTRLTVL.

The chain is built from TRBV6-5 and TRBJ1-1; perhaps TRBD1 as D (5 bases). This CDR3 has 13 residues. CDR1 MNHEY and CDR2 SVGAGI come from the germline V gene. The V gene lost 8 bases and the J gene lost 3 bases, with 13 bases spanning the gap. This CDR3 reads CASFRVRDTEAFF. As DNA, the CDR3 is TGTGCCAGCTTCAGGGTTAGGGACACTGAAGCTTTCTTT.

This sequence joins TRBV6-5 and TRBJ2-7; TRBD1 matches 7 bases. Germline V gene data show CDR1 as MNHEY and CDR2 as SVGAGI. CDR3 size: 14 residues. The ends lost 2 bases at V and 0 bases at J; junction bases unmatched: 1. The CDR3 here is CASSYGQDSYEQYF. DNA of the CDR3: TGTGCCAGCAGTTACGGACAGGACTCCTACGAGCAGTACTTC.

This chain links TRBV6-5 with TRBJ1-1; possibly TRBD1 for D (6 bases). The CDR3 loop spans 16 amino acids. Germline V gene sequence: CDR1 MNHEY, CDR2 SVGAGI. The germline V and J ends were trimmed by 0 bases and 5 bases, with 16 bases remaining between them. This CDR3 reads CASSYSWGGLSTEAFF. In nucleotides, the CDR3 is TGTGCCAGCAGTTACTCGTGGGGGGGCTTGAGTACTGAAGCTTTCTTT.

This clone was picked up a small number of times. The J gene is TRBJ2-7, the V gene TRBV30; D call uncertain. The germline V and J ends were trimmed by 0 bases and 4 bases, with 4 bases remaining between them. The CDR3 totals 11 residues. Germline V gives CDR1 GTSNPN, CDR2 SVGIG (reference sequence). The CDR3, as DNA: TGTGCCTGGAGTGTACAATACGAGCAGTACTTC. This encodes CAWSVQYEQYF.

This chain connects TRBV5-1 to TRBJ1-5; D perhaps matches TRBD1 (6 bases). The CDR3 runs 14 residues. V gave up 1 base and J gave up 7 bases, with 12 bases separating them. Germline V gene lookup returns CDR1 SGHRS and CDR2 YFSETQ. CDR3 sequence reads: CASSLLQGEQPQHF. The CDR3 DNA reads TGCGCCAGCAGCTTGTTACAGGGAGAGCAGCCCCAGCATTTT.

This chain links TRBV28 with TRBJ1-6; the D is unclear. CDR3 size: 13 residues. Germline CDR1 MDHEN, CDR2 SYDVKM. V lost 4 bases, J lost 11 bases, and 12 bases lay in between. CDR3 DNA: TGTGCCAGCAGTTCACCACCTGCGACACCCCTCCACTTT. Translating gives CASSSPPATPLHF.

The chain carries TRBV27 and TRBJ2-7; D not certain. V dropped 4 bases and J dropped 3 bases, with 10 bases sitting between them. This CDR3 contains 13 residues. The V gene's germline CDR1 is MNHEY and CDR2 SMNVEV (reference sequence). CDR3 region: CASSYGYSYEQYF. The CDR3 region has the DNA TGTGCCAGCAGTTATGGATACAGCTACGAGCAGTACTTC.

This CDR3 reads CASSFGTGGFNEQFF. CDR3 bases: TGTGCCAGCAGCTTTGGGACAGGGGGTTTCAATGAGCAGTTCTTC. The chain has TRBV7-6 and TRBJ2-1; 11 bases are shared with TRBD1. This CDR3 has 15 amino acids. The V gene end was trimmed by 3 bases and the J gene end by 6 bases; junction bases not matched to a gene: 4. Germline values: CDR1 SGHVS, CDR2 FNYEAQ. Full variable domain (missing parts from reference TRBV7-6 and TRBJ2-1): GAGVSQSPRYKVTKRGQDVALRCDPISGHVSLYWYRQALGQGPEFLTYFNYEAQQDKSGLPNDRFSAERPEGSISTLTIQRTEQRDSAMYRCASSFGTGGFNEQFFGPGTRLTVL.

V is TRBV2 and J is TRBJ2-2; the match to TRBD1 covers 12 bases. Losses at the gene ends were 4 bases for V and 0 bases for J; bases not matched to a gene: 6. The germline V gene encodes CDR1 SNHLY and CDR2 FYNNEI. The CDR3 has 18 amino acids. The CDR3 region has the DNA TGTGCCAGCAGTGCCAGGGGACAGGGGGCTGCGAACACCGGGGAGCTGTTTTTT. Translating it yields CASSARGQGAANTGELFF.

A few counts support this clone. The chain carries TRBV5-1 and TRBJ2-5; TRBD2 matches at 7 bases. V shed 2 bases, J shed 0 bases, and the junction held 7 bases outside the gene matches. In germline, CDR1 is SGHRS, CDR2 YFSETQ. The CDR3 is 16 amino acids. Written as DNA, the CDR3 is TGCGCCAGCAGCTTTAGACTAGCTCAGTACCAAGAGACCCAGTACTTC. Translation gives CASSFRLAQYQETQYF.

The V and J genes are TRBV11-2 and TRBJ2-2; 8 positions agree with TRBD2. V lost 6 bases, J lost 4 bases, and 10 bases stayed unmatched. The CDR3 has 16 residues. Germline V gene lookup returns CDR1 SGHAT and CDR2 FQNNGV. The CDR3 DNA follows: TGTGCCAGCAGTCGTTTAGGACTAGCCTTCACCGGGGAGCTGTTTTTT. It translates to CASSRLGLAFTGELFF.

The J gene is TRBJ1-1, the V gene TRBV9; a possible D gene is TRBD1 (6 bases). The ends were cut back, 3 bases at V and 1 base at J, with 13 bases in the middle. CDR1 and CDR2 from the germline V gene are SGDLS and YYNGEE. The CDR3 totals 15 residues. The CDR3 region has the DNA TGTGCCAGCAGCGCGACAGGTACCGGGAACACTGAAGCTTTCTTT. Its translation is CASSATGTGNTEAFF. The full variable domain, in which reference TRBV9 and TRBJ1-1 provide the parts outside the CDR3, is DSGVTQTPKHLITATGQRVTLRCSPRSGDLSVYWYQQSLDQGLQFLIQYYNGEERAKGNILERFSAQQFPDLHSELNLSSLELGDSALYFCASSATGTGNTEAFFGQGTRLTVV.

The chain has TRBV29-1 and TRBJ2-3; 9 bases map to TRBD1. V lost 1 base to trimming and J lost 3 bases; unmatched junction nucleotides: 2. Germline loops: CDR1 SQVTM, CDR2 ANQGSEA. This CDR3 is built from 14 residues. The CDR3 nucleotides read TGCAGCGTTGAAGGGACAGGGGTGACAGATACGCAGTATTTT. It specifies CSVEGTGVTDTQYF.

V gene TRBV18 combines with J gene TRBJ1-1, with a tentative D call TRBD1 (5 bases). Per the germline V gene, CDR1 is KGHSH and CDR2 is LQKENI. V was shortened by 0 bases and J by 10 bases, with 15 bases between the two germline ends. The CDR3 is 14 amino acids. The DNA of the CDR3 is TGTGCCAGCTCACCACCTTGGGGGGGAGAAACAGCTTTCTTT. Amino acid sequence: CASSPPWGGETAFF.

This chain connects TRBV2 to TRBJ2-7, with 8 bases fitting TRBD1. The V gene's germline CDR1 is SNHLY and CDR2 FYNNEI. CDR3 length: 13 amino acids. Losses at the gene ends were 4 bases for V and 3 bases for J; bases not matched to a gene: 2. The CDR3 here is CASSGQGRYEQYF. CDR3 bases: TGTGCCAGCAGTGGACAGGGGCGCTACGAGCAGTACTTC. Variable domain in full (rest from reference TRBV2 and TRBJ2-7): EPEVTQTPSHQVTQMGQEVILRCVPISNHLYFYWYRQILGQKVEFLVSFYNNEISEKSEIFDDQFSVERPDGSNFTLKIRSTKLEDSAMYFCASSGQGRYEQYFGPGTRLTVT.

J is TRBJ2-1 and V is TRBV7-7, with TRBD2 matching over 10 bases. CDR1 and CDR2 from the germline V gene are SSHAT and FNYEAQ (reference sequence). The CDR3 has 14 amino acids. J lost 8 bases, V lost 6 bases, and 7 bases had no gene match. The CDR3 DNA sequence: TGTGCCAGCAGAGAGAGCGGGGGGGTATATGAGCAGTTCTTC. Protein product: CASRESGGVYEQFF.

This clone was counted between two and nine times. This chain connects TRBV13 to TRBJ1-3; 9 bases fit TRBD1. CDR1 is PRHDT and CDR2 is FYEKMQ in the germline V gene (reference sequence). V lost 5 bases, J lost 0 bases, and 8 bases stayed unmatched. CDR3 length: 17 residues. The CDR3 nucleotides read TGTGCCAGCAGCACATGGACAGGGGCTGTCTCTGGAAACACCATATATTTT. It is translated as CASSTWTGAVSGNTIYF.

The J gene is TRBJ1-2, the V gene TRBV10-3, with TRBD1 matching over 8 bases. The CDR3 consists of 13 residues. V shed 10 bases and J 9 bases; nucleotides not matched to a gene: 13. Germline V gene data show CDR1 as ENHRY and CDR2 as SYGVKD. This CDR3 is CASLDRVLLSYTF. The CDR3 DNA sequence: TGTGCCAGCCTGGACAGGGTTTTACTTAGCTACACCTTC.

V gene TRBV7-2 combines with J gene TRBJ1-6; D remains unclear. Looked up from germline, CDR1 is SGHTA and CDR2 is FQGNSA. This CDR3 has 15 amino acids. The germline V and J ends were trimmed by 4 bases and 9 bases, with 16 bases remaining between them. The CDR3 DNA sequence: TGTGCCAGCAGCTCAGATTGGGCCCGTGGTTCACCCCTCCACTTT. The encoded protein is CASSSDWARGSPLHF.

J is TRBJ1-2 and V is TRBV7-9; TRBD1 might be the D (6 bases). Germline values: CDR1 SEHNR, CDR2 FQNEAQ (reference sequence). The CDR3 runs 15 residues. Trimming took off 3 bases at V and 4 bases at J, with 15 bases between the two ends. DNA for the CDR3: TGTGCCAGCAGCTTTACAGGGAGCGGCGGCTATGGCTACACCTTC. The encoded protein is CASSFTGSGGYGYTF.